This T cell receptor (beta chain) appears in the sequencing data of a study of graft-versus-host responses after intestinal transplantation (dated by TCRdb to about 2021). About the full investigation: Recipients received multivisceral, liver-intestinal, or isolated intestinal transplants. After intestinal transplantation, graft-versus-host and host-versus-graft alloreactive T cell clones in the graft, circulation and bone marrow were tracked using bulk TCR-beta CDR3 sequencing. Of the roughly 26 intestinal transplant recipients enrolled in the cohort, one of whom was a retransplant, 3 patients without pretransplant specimens were excluded. Rather than going through the commercial service, samples from three later patients were sequenced in-house on an Illumina MiSeq and processed with MiXCR. Alloreactive clones were identified by sequencing pre-transplant mixed lymphocyte reaction products and comparing them with unstimulated pre-transplant donor and recipient T cells. Every recipient was given anti-thymocyte globulin induction, followed by around three years of maintenance tacrolimus and steroids. Donor T cell macrochimerism was defined as a peak of at least 4% donor T cells among recipient peripheral blood mononuclear cells.

Read against the paper, the sample's time point label means: cells obtained before transplantation from donor or recipient. CD3+CD4+ and CD3+CD8+ populations were FACS-sorted from unstimulated pre-transplant donor and recipient cells taken from spleen or lymph nodes. General conclusions and limits of the study: In patients with donor T cell macrochimerism, the allografts had high GvH to HvG T cell clonal ratios. GvH clones were detected in recipient bone marrow, and some appeared earlier in ileal mucosa or blood, consistent with an intestinal mucosal origin. The conclusions were limited by the relatively low number and heterogeneity of the intestinal transplant patients. Early after transplant, declines in HvG clones were associated with peak levels of circulating GvH clones.

CDR1 is given as SNHLY and CDR2 as FYNNEI, both from the germline V gene. V loses 6 bases of germline sequence and J loses 0 bases, and the interval between the two ends is 12 bases. From the cysteine up to the phenylalanine, the CDR3 has a length of 15 residues. The retained sequence is limited to the CDR3, 45 bases, with the frame set at the first base. The library was generated by the immunoSEQ multiplex PCR assay. For most patients, genomic DNA was isolated with the Qiagen DNeasy Blood and Tissue Kit and sent frozen to Adaptive Biotechnologies for TCR sequencing. For most patients, high-throughput TCR-beta CDR3 sequencing of genomic DNA was performed by Adaptive Biotechnologies. The study's own analysis went as follows. TCR sequencing data for more than 15 patients were retrieved from Adaptive's ImmunoSEQ software; a few other patients were processed with MiXCR and VDJtools. To correct CD4 versus CD8 sorting errors, any sequence found in both subsets at a frequency ratio below 5:1 was removed. CDR3 nucleotide sequences shared by donor and recipient were removed because the origin of these sequences could not be assigned. To count as alloreactive, a clone needed at least 2-fold expansion over unstimulated cells and a minimum CFSE-low frequency of 0.002% (template counts) or 0.001% (read counts). Clones were considered mappable if detected in sequenced pre-transplant spleen, lymph node, or MLR CFSE-low populations of the donor or recipient. The cumulative frequency of alloreactive clones was calculated as a percentage of all sequences, weighted by copy number. In its TCRdb copy, this immuneACCESS table keeps in-frame sequences only and misses some clones. Where compared with another copy, unresolved V genes explain less than half of these, and the others have no known cause. V, J and clone size reflect that table, while D and trimming were determined from the DNA. A total of some 97,000 clones appear in this sample, roughly nine tenths of them only once. The ten largest clonotypes hold roughly 0.95% of the sample.

Worth noting for this clone: The antigen it recognizes is unknown. Per-base qualities were not stored, and no clone one base away is much larger.

This receptor was identified in a human donor who was the organ donor for an intestinal transplant. This chain is built from TRBV2 and TRBJ1-5, with TRBD1 perhaps the D gene, on 6 matching bases. The sequences come from unstimulated CD4+ T cells sorted from spleen or lymph node cells, collected before transplant. In nucleotides, the sequence is TGTGCCAGCAGAGGAGGACAGTATAGCAATCAGCCCCAGCATTTT. Its amino acids are CASRGGQYSNQPQHF.